This T cell receptor (beta chain) was identified in a study of OX40 agonist ivuxolimab in advanced cancers. In the study overall: 40% to 50% of patients had received prior checkpoint inhibitor therapy.

The table came from immunoSEQ multiplex PCR; TCRdb's copy has only in-frame clones and leaves some out. The sample lists around 78,000 clones, about nine tenths occurring once. Germline assignment: CDR1 LNHDA and CDR2 SQIVND (reference sequence). Trimming took 6 bases from V and 2 from J; bases not matched to a gene: 11. The CDR3 extends over 16 amino acids. The rearrangement uses TRBV19 and TRBJ2-7, with 9 bases aligning to TRBD2. The TCR sequence derives from an adult with an advanced solid tumor such as melanoma, head and neck, liver or kidney cancer. Material: CD4+ or CD8+ T cells sorted from blood, obtained in a trial of the OX40 agonist ivuxolimab. The CDR3 sequence is CASSAHEAGGPYEQYF. The CDR3 coding sequence is TGTGCCAGTAGCGCCCACGAAGCGGGAGGCCCCTACGAGCAGTACTTC.